This TCR beta chain was recorded in a study of blood T cell repertoires in COVID-19. Study background: Acute-phase and convalescent COVID-19 samples originated in the United States, Italy and Spain.

Authors' analysis steps: Reference gene primer amplification gave nucleated cell count estimates. Repertoires were generated with immunoSEQ multiplex PCR, while TCRdb's copy carries only in-frame clones and drops some. That table is the source of V, J and clone size, and D and trimming were worked out from the DNA. The table lists fewer than 350,000 clones, 86% of them singletons. Trimming removed 6 bases from V and 0 bases from J; junction bases left unmatched: 3. The CDR3 runs to 15 residues. Germline values: CDR1 SNHLY, CDR2 FYNNEI. The origin of this receptor is a woman aged 25 to 39 with COVID-19, enrolled during active disease. The sequencing input was peripheral blood. The chain carries TRBV2 and TRBJ2-1, with 9 bases matching TRBD2. CDR3 protein: CASSRSGGSYNEQFF. The CDR3 coding sequence is TGTGCCAGCAGCCGTAGCGGGGGCTCCTACAATGAGCAGTTCTTC.